The 20 T cell receptor beta chains presented below share a single source sample, sequenced in a study of neurological immune-mediated disorders. TCRdb reanalysed the 5' RACE reads using MiXCR and keeps one entry per CDR3 protein. This sample yields roughly 50,000 distinct CDR3 sequences, of which around 4.5% are seen a single time; roughly 5.6% belongs to the top ten. Input material: PBMCs. These receptors originate from a woman aged 60-70 years with multiple sclerosis.

There are many counts of this clonotype. The J gene is TRBJ1-4, the V gene TRBV3-1; the match to TRBD1 covers 7 bases. Losses at the gene ends were 3 bases for V and 6 bases for J; bases not matched to a gene: 7. Germline loops: CDR1 LGHDT, CDR2 YNNKEL (reference sequence). The CDR3 is 15 amino acids. CDR3 nucleotide sequence: TGTGCCAGCAGCCAGACAGGGATGAGCGATGAAAAACTGTTTTTT. Amino acid sequence: CASSQTGMSDEKLFF. Based on the CDR3 plus reference TRBV3-1 and TRBJ1-4, the full variable domain is DTAVSQTPKYLVTQMGNDKSIKCEQNLGHDTMYWYKQDSKKFLKIMFSYNNKELIINETVPNRFSPKSPDKAHLNLHINSLELGDSAVYFCASSQTGMSDEKLFFGSGTQLSVL.

This clonotype was seen many times. The chain is built from TRBV20-1 and TRBJ2-7; 8 bases agree with TRBD1. The V gene end was trimmed by 3 bases and the J gene end by 7 bases; junction bases not matched to a gene: 5. Germline V gene lookup returns CDR1 DFQATT and CDR2 SNEGSKA (reference sequence). This CDR3 comprises 12 residues. CDR3: CSARTTGVEQYF. The CDR3 DNA is TGCAGTGCTAGGACGACAGGGGTAGAGCAGTACTTC.

This rearrangement joins TRBV5-4 to TRBJ2-7; D could derive from TRBD1 or TRBD2 (6 bases each). Deletions cut 0 bases from V and 1 base from J, with 14 bases between. The CDR3 has 16 amino acids. Germline CDR1 reads SGHNT; CDR2 reads YYREEE (reference sequence). The CDR3 DNA reads TGTGCCAGCAGCTTGGTCGGGGGCACATATTCCTACGAGCAGTACTTC. Its translation is CASSLVGGTYSYEQYF.

This clonotype was observed many times. This chain joins TRBV20-1 and TRBJ2-2; no clear D gene. Germline values: CDR1 DFQATT, CDR2 SNEGSKA (reference sequence). The CDR3 is made up of 11 amino acids. The V gene lost 3 bases and the J gene lost 6 bases, with 5 bases spanning the gap. CDR3 nucleotide sequence: TGCAGTGCTAGGGCCGCCGGGGAGCTGTTTTTT. Its protein product is CSARAAGELFF.

Many counts were recorded for this clonotype. This rearrangement joins TRBV6-2 or TRBV6-3 to TRBJ2-5; TRBD1 matches 9 bases. The CDR3 loop spans 15 amino acids. Germline V gene sequence: CDR1 MNHEY, CDR2 SVGEGT. Trimming cost V 6 bases and J 2 bases; bases outside gene matches: 7. In nucleotides, the CDR3 is TGTGCCAGCAGGCACGGGACAGGGCCTCAAGAGACCCAGTACTTC. Translating it yields CASRHGTGPQETQYF.

This clonotype was seen more than once but under ten times. The CDR3 loop reads CASSKGTVSNQPQHF. In nucleotides, the CDR3 is TGTGCCAGCAGTAAGGGGACAGTTAGCAATCAGCCCCAGCATTTT. The J gene is TRBJ1-5, the V gene TRBV12-3 or TRBV12-4; 7 bases line up with TRBD1. The CDR3 extends over 15 amino acids. The ends lost 5 bases at V and 0 bases at J; junction bases unmatched: 4.

This clonotype was counted at least ten times. DNA for the CDR3: TGTGCCAGCAGTTATTCGGGAGATACGCAGTATTTT. Its translation: CASSYSGDTQYF. The rearrangement uses TRBV12-3 or TRBV12-4 and TRBJ2-3; D gene ambiguous. The germline V and J ends were trimmed by 4 bases and 5 bases, with 7 bases remaining between them. This CDR3 spans 12 amino acids.

In its sample, this clonotype was seen many times. The chain uses TRBV12-3 or TRBV12-4 and TRBJ1-4; TRBD1 aligns across 9 bases. There are 14 residues in the CDR3. The J segment lost 8 bases and the V segment lost 6 bases, leaving 7 bases of the junction unmatched. In DNA form, the CDR3 reads TGTGCCAGCAGCCAACAGGGGGCGTGGGAAAAACTGTTTTTT. Translating it yields CASSQQGAWEKLFF.

This clonotype was detected many times. The chain joins TRBV11-2 to TRBJ2-5, with a possible D match to TRBD2 (6 bases). The V end lost 0 bases, the J end lost 3 bases, and 8 bases lay between the germline ends. This CDR3 region has 14 residues. The germline gives CDR1 SGHAT, CDR2 FQNNGV. CDR3 in amino acids: CASSLDLAKETQYF. The CDR3, as DNA: TGTGCCAGCAGCTTAGATCTAGCGAAAGAGACCCAGTACTTC. Full variable domain (remainder filled in from reference TRBV11-2 and TRBJ2-5): EAGVAQSPRYKIIEKRQSVAFWCNPISGHATLYWYQQILGQGPKLLIQFQNNGVVDDSQLPKDRFSAERLKGVDSTLKIQPAKLEDSAVYLCASSLDLAKETQYFGPGTRLLVL.

The chain links TRBV12-3 or TRBV12-4 to TRBJ2-1, with D possibly TRBD1 on 6 matching bases. V lost 0 bases, J lost 9 bases, and 12 bases lay in between. CDR3 length: 14 residues. This CDR3 reads CASSLAFARGEQFF. The CDR3 DNA reads as TGTGCCAGCAGTTTAGCGTTTGCCAGGGGTGAGCAGTTCTTC.

This clonotype was observed many times. The CDR3 region is CAISETGINHNEQFF. Written as DNA, the CDR3 is TGTGCCATCAGTGAGACAGGGATTAACCACAATGAGCAGTTCTTC. V usage is TRBV10-3 and J usage is TRBJ2-1; a weak D match, TRBD1 (6 bases). Trimming removed 2 bases at V and 5 bases at J, with 13 bases between. The V gene's germline CDR1 is ENHRY and CDR2 SYGVKD. The CDR3 has 15 residues.

Concerning this clonotype: One base away lies a much larger clone, so this may be a sequencing read error. The chain recombines TRBV9 with TRBJ2-3; no definite D call. This CDR3 is 11 amino acids long. Germline CDR1 is SGDLS and CDR2 is YYNGEE. Trimming stripped 5 bases from V and 5 bases from J, with 6 bases between. CDR3 protein: CASRKEDTQYF. DNA of the CDR3: TGTGCCAGCAGAAAGGAAGATACGCAGTATTTT.

Many counts were recorded for this clonotype. V and J are TRBV20-1 and TRBJ1-1; D ambiguous. The ends were cut back, 3 bases at V and 4 bases at J, with 12 bases in the middle. The CDR3 runs 13 residues. Per germline, CDR1 DFQATT and CDR2 SNEGSKA (reference sequence). The CDR3, as DNA: TGCAGTGCTAGTGTGGTTTTGCCCACTGAAGCTTTCTTT. It yields the protein CSASVVLPTEAFF.

This clonotype was detected many times. The CDR3 DNA sequence: TGTGCCAGCAGCTTAATCAGGGGTACATCTGAAGCTTTCTTT. Encoded protein: CASSLIRGTSEAFF. The chain combines TRBV5-6 with TRBJ1-1; weak D call: TRBD1 (6 bases). The length of the CDR3 is 14 residues. Germline assignment: CDR1 SGHDT and CDR2 YYEEEE. V shed 2 bases and J shed 6 bases, with 14 bases lying between them.

The chain links TRBV2 to TRBJ1-2, with D tentatively TRBD1 (5 bases). Trimming stripped 6 bases from V and 7 bases from J, with 15 bases between. The CDR3 has 13 amino acids. Germline values: CDR1 SNHLY, CDR2 FYNNEI. CDR3 nucleotides: TGTGCCAGCAGCTCCGGACAATTGCGTGGCTACACCTTC. This translates into CASSSGQLRGYTF.

This chain connects TRBV13 to TRBJ2-3; 7 nucleotides agree with TRBD1. From germline, CDR1 is PRHDT and CDR2 FYEKMQ (reference sequence). V dropped 7 bases and J dropped 1; count of bases not matched to a gene: 2. This CDR3 spans 13 amino acids. CDR3 amino acids: CASTQGGTDTQYF. DNA of the CDR3: TGTGCCAGCACCCAGGGGGGCACAGATACGCAGTATTTT.

This clonotype was counted ten times or more. The chain recombines TRBV12-3 or TRBV12-4 with TRBJ1-2; 7 bases line up with TRBD1. CDR3 length: 13 residues. Unmatched junction bases numbered 5, after V lost 2 bases and J lost 8 bases. The CDR3 nucleotides are TGTGCCAGCAGTTTAAGACAGGGATACGGCTACACCTTC. It encodes CASSLRQGYGYTF.

This chain connects TRBV4-1 to TRBJ2-5; D is possibly TRBD1 or TRBD2 (5 bases each). The germline CDR1 and CDR2 sequences are MGHRA and YSYEKL. The CDR3 covers 16 residues. The ends were cut back, 3 bases at V and 0 bases at J, with 14 bases in the middle. CDR3 DNA sequence: TGCGCCAGCAGCCAGGGGGACGTGGGGTACCAAGAGACCCAGTACTTC. Its protein is CASSQGDVGYQETQYF.

This clonotype was seen many times. The genes are TRBV12-3 or TRBV12-4 and TRBJ1-5; D unclear. V was trimmed by 5 bases and J by 0 bases, leaving 5 bases between them. The CDR3 contains 13 residues. CDR3 sequence: CASSHSSNQPQHF. CDR3 DNA: TGTGCCAGCAGTCACAGTAGCAATCAGCCCCAGCATTTT.

This clonotype appeared many times. The chain is built from TRBV10-3 and TRBJ1-5; no definite D call. Germline-derived CDR1 and CDR2 are ENHRY and SYGVKD. CDR3 length equals 16 residues. V lost 3 bases and J 0 bases, leaving 12 bases between the germline ends. The CDR3: CAISDIAGYSNQPQHF. For the CDR3, the DNA is TGTGCCATCAGTGATATAGCCGGCTATAGCAATCAGCCCCAGCATTTT.